These 9 T cell receptor beta chains share one sample of origin, sequenced in a study of cytomegalovirus exposure and HLA in healthy donors. The study ran its PCR with 60 Vbeta and 13 Jbeta primers. Generated by immunoSEQ multiplex PCR, the TCRdb table keeps only in-frame clones and is missing some. The repertoire consists of fewer than 130,000 clones, with 65% to 80% occurring once and the leading ten covering 5.5% to 7%. The specimen was PBMCs. The receptor source for this set is a young man in good health and CMV-seropositive.

This chain uses TRBV9 with TRBJ2-7, with no clear D. The CDR3 is made up of 14 amino acids. CDR1 and CDR2 from the germline V gene are SGDLS and YYNGEE. The ends were cut back, 0 bases at V and 1 base at J, with 8 bases in the middle. This chain's CDR3 is CASSVGGDSYEQYF. CDR3 sequence (DNA): TGTGCCAGCAGCGTAGGCGGCGATTCCTACGAGCAGTACTTC.

This clone was observed once. The J gene is TRBJ1-3, the V gene TRBV9; 8 bases are a match to TRBD1. CDR3 length: 19 amino acids. CDR1 SGDLS and CDR2 YYNGEE come from the germline V gene. J lost 0 bases, V lost 4 bases, and 15 bases had no gene match. This chain's CDR3 is CASSTPLTGDYSSGNTIYF. The CDR3 coding sequence is TGTGCCAGCAGCACCCCCTTGACAGGGGACTATTCCTCTGGAAACACCATATATTTT.

The chain links TRBV5-4 to TRBJ1-1; 9 bases match TRBD1. The length of the CDR3 is 13 residues. Per germline, CDR1 SGHNT and CDR2 YYREEE (reference sequence). The trim removed 2 bases at V and 6 bases at J, leaving 2 bases unmatched. CDR3 DNA sequence: TGTGCCAGCAGCTTCGACAGGGGGGCTGAAGCTTTCTTT. Amino acid sequence: CASSFDRGAEAFF.

The chain recombines TRBV9 with TRBJ2-5; 8 positions match TRBD1. The J segment lost 2 bases and the V segment lost 2 bases, leaving 14 bases of the junction unmatched. This CDR3 is 18 amino acids long. CDR1 and CDR2 (germline): SGDLS, YYNGEE. DNA for the CDR3: TGTGCCAGCAGCGTTAGTACCCTCGGACAGGGCCTTCAAGAGACCCAGTACTTC. This codes for CASSVSTLGQGLQETQYF.

The V gene is TRBV29-1, the J gene TRBJ2-7, with TRBD2 matching over 10 bases. The junction had 10 bases not matched to a gene; V was cut back by 6 bases and J by 2 bases. There are 15 residues in the CDR3. From germline, CDR1 is SQVTM and CDR2 ANQGSEA. CDR3 amino acids: CSVADLAGVTYEQYF. CDR3 nucleotide sequence: TGCAGCGTCGCGGACCTAGCGGGGGTAACCTACGAGCAGTACTTC.

This rearrangement joins TRBV25-1 to TRBJ1-2; 8 bases map to TRBD1. Germline-derived CDR1 and CDR2 are MGHDK and SYGVNS. There are 18 residues in the CDR3. Trimming removed 4 bases from V and 0 bases from J; junction bases left unmatched: 13. The CDR3 protein is CASSATLPPTGANYGYTF. The CDR3 DNA reads TGTGCCAGCAGTGCCACCCTCCCCCCGACAGGGGCTAACTATGGCTACACCTTC.

J is TRBJ2-3 and V is TRBV19; 12 bases match TRBD2. Looked up from germline, CDR1 is LNHDA and CDR2 is SQIVND (reference sequence). This CDR3 is built from 19 residues. The ends lost 5 bases at V and 2 bases at J; junction bases unmatched: 14. CDR3 sequence (DNA): TGTGCCAGTAGTCCCATCAGGCTAGCGGGGGGGATTAACACAGATACGCAGTATTTT. Residues: CASSPIRLAGGINTDTQYF.

V usage is TRBV19 and J usage is TRBJ2-7, with TRBD1 as a possible D gene (6 bases). From germline, CDR1 is LNHDA and CDR2 SQIVND (reference sequence). CDR3 size: 15 residues. Deletions cut 3 bases from V and 4 bases from J, with 16 bases between. The CDR3 bases are TGTGCCAGTAGTATCCAGGGGAAGAGGGGTTACGAGCAGTACTTC. It encodes CASSIQGKRGYEQYF.

This clone turned up a few times. V is TRBV7-8 and J is TRBJ1-2, with unresolved D. This CDR3 is built from 14 residues. CDR1 and CDR2 from the germline V gene are SGHVS and FQNEAQ. The V gene lost 1 base and the J gene lost 4 bases, with 10 bases spanning the gap. CDR3: CASSLDQARYGYTF. The CDR3 bases are TGTGCCAGCAGCTTAGATCAAGCCCGCTATGGCTACACCTTC.